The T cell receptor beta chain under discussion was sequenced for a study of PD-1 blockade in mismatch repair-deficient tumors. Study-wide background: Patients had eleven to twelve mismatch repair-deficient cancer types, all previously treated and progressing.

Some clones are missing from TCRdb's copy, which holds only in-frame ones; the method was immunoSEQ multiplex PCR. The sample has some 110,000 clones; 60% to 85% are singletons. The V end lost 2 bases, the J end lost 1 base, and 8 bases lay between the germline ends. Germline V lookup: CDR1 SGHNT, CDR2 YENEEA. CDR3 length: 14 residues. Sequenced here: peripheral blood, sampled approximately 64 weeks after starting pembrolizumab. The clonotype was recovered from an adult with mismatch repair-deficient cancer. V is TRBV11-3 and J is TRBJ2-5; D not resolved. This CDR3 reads CASSLRSLQETQYF. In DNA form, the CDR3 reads TGTGCCAGCAGCTTACGGAGCCTCCAAGAGACCCAGTACTTC.